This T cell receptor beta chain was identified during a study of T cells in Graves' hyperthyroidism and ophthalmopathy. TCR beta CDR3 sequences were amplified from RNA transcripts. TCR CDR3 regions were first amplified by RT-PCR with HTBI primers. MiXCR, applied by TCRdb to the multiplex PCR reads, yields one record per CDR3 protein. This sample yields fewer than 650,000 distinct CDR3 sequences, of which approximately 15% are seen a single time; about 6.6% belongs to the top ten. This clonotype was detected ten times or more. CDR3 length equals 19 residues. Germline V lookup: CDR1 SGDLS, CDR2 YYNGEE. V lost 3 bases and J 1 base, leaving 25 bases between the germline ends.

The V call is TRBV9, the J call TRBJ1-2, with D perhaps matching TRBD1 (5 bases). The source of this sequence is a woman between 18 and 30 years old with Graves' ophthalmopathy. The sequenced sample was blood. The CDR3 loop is CASSAEERGAERINYGYTF. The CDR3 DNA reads TGTGCCAGCAGCGCAGAGGAGAGGGGCGCGGAGCGGATTAACTATGGCTACACCTTC.